This section outlines one TCR beta chain sequence together with its context. Per germline, CDR1 MNHEY and CDR2 SVGAGI. The CDR3 totals 13 residues. Trimming pared 2 bases from V and 3 bases from J, leaving 5 bases between. As handled by the study authors: Amplifying reference gene primers gave estimates of nucleated cell counts. TCRdb keeps only in-frame clones here, not all; method: immunoSEQ multiplex PCR. That table is the source of V, J and clone size, and D and trimming were worked out from the DNA. The sample lists over 100,000 clones; roughly 80% were seen once. The data stem from a study of blood T cell repertoires in COVID-19. Study details: Samples came from the United States, Italy and Spain, spanning acute and convalescent COVID-19. The cDNA or gDNA used as material had been derived from T cells, B-cell-depleted T cells, or PBMCs.

The clonotype originates from a woman older than 75 with active or convalescent COVID-19. The sample comprised peripheral blood. The V call is TRBV6-5, the J call TRBJ1-5, with D hard to call. The CDR3 loop is CASSYGVNQPQHF. CDR3 bases: TGTGCCAGCAGTTACGGAGTCAATCAGCCCCAGCATTTT.